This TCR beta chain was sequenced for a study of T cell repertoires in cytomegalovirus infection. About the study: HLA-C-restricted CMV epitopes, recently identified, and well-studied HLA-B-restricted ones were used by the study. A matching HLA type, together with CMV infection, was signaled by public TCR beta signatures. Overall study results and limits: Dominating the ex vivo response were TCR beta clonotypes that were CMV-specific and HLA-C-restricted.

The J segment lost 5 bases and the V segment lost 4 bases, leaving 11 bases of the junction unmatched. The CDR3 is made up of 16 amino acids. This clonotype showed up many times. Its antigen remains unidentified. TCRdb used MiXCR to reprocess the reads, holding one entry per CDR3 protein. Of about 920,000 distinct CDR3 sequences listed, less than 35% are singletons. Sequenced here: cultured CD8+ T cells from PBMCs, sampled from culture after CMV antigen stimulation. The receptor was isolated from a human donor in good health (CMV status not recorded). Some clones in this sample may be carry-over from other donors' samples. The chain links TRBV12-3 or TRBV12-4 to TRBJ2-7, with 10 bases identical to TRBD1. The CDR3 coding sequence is TGTGCCAGCAGTTCAGAACCGGGACAGGGGAGCCACGAGCAGTACTTC. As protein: CASSSEPGQGSHEQYF.